A single sample gave rise to the 22 T cell receptor beta chains below, sequenced in a study of cytomegalovirus exposure and HLA in healthy donors. Sequenced by immunoSEQ multiplex PCR; TCRdb stores in-frame clones only, minus some. The sample lists 200,000 or so clones, around 88% occurring once. Source material: PBMCs. The receptors stem from a young woman in good health and CMV-seronegative.

The rearrangement joins TRBV4-1 to TRBJ2-7; 7 positions agree with TRBD1. Germline V gene data show CDR1 as MGHRA and CDR2 as YSYEKL. V was pared by 1 base and J by 4 bases, with 7 bases of the junction left unmatched. The CDR3 totals 15 residues. DNA of the CDR3: TGCGCCAGCAGCCAAGTCCGGGACAGACCTTACGAGCAGTACTTC. As protein: CASSQVRDRPYEQYF.

The V call is TRBV9, the J call TRBJ1-2, with 7 nucleotides matching TRBD1. The CDR3 covers 20 residues. J was trimmed by 2 bases and V by 7 bases; bases with no gene match: 26. Germline lookup yields CDR1 SGDLS and CDR2 YYNGEE. CDR3 DNA: TGTGCCAGCGGTAAGGGGGCCTGGTTTTGGAGTTGGGCCGCAAACTATGGCTACACCTTC. Its translation: CASGKGAWFWSWAANYGYTF.

The chain recombines TRBV29-1 with TRBJ2-1; 10 nucleotides align to TRBD1. The CDR3 has 15 amino acids. The ends lost 8 bases at V and 6 bases at J; junction bases unmatched: 13. The germline V gene has CDR1 SQVTM and CDR2 ANQGSEA. Here the CDR3 DNA reads TGCAGCTCCAAACTACCGGGACAGGGGCCCAATGAGCAGTTCTTC. This sequence encodes CSSKLPGQGPNEQFF.

This chain links TRBV7-2 with TRBJ2-7; 11 bases are a match to TRBD1. J lost 13 bases, V lost 3 bases, and 8 bases had no gene match. The CDR3 is made up of 13 amino acids. Germline V gene data show CDR1 as SGHTA and CDR2 as FQGNSA. The CDR3 is CASSLGDRGTHYF. DNA for the CDR3: TGTGCCAGCAGCTTGGGGGACAGGGGGACTCATTACTTC.

This clone was detected only a few times. J is TRBJ2-7 and V is TRBV4-1; 9 bases are shared with TRBD1. CDR1 and CDR2 from the germline V gene are MGHRA and YSYEKL. The CDR3 has 16 residues. J was trimmed by 0 bases and V by 4 bases; bases with no gene match: 7. The CDR3 here is CASSRWTGASSYEQYF. CDR3 coding DNA: TGCGCCAGCAGCCGGTGGACAGGGGCTAGCTCCTACGAGCAGTACTTC.

The rearrangement links TRBV6-1 to TRBJ1-1; 9 positions match TRBD1. The germline CDR1 and CDR2 sequences are MNHNS and SASEGT. Germline trimming cut 4 bases from V and 4 bases from J; bases unmatched to any gene: 13. The CDR3 runs 17 residues. The CDR3 DNA follows: TGTGCCAGCAGTGGAATGGGACAGGGATTTCGGGGCACTGAAGCTTTCTTT. It is translated as CASSGMGQGFRGTEAFF.

A single count supports this clone. The chain recombines TRBV18 with TRBJ1-2, with TRBD1 matching 7 bases. The CDR3 is 13 residues long. The trim removed 5 bases at V and 6 bases at J, leaving 6 bases unmatched. Looked up from germline, CDR1 is KGHSH and CDR2 is LQKENI. The CDR3, as DNA: TGTGCCAGCTCATCTGCGGGGACAGATGGCTACACCTTC. Translation: CASSSAGTDGYTF.

The chain uses TRBV5-1 and TRBJ2-5; TRBD2 might be the D (7 bases). The CDR3 sequence is 16 residues long. V was cut by 4 bases and J by 5 bases, with 21 bases left in between. Germline V gene sequence: CDR1 SGHRS, CDR2 YFSETQ. The CDR3 nucleotides are TGCGCCAGCAGCCCAGCGGCTCGGGGGGCGGGCGAGACCCAGTACTTC. This sequence encodes CASSPAARGAGETQYF.

This clone occurred a few times. A read error may produce the germline difference seen at one junction end. The chain combines TRBV6-1 with TRBJ1-5; the D gene is possibly TRBD1 (6 bases). The CDR3 contains 13 residues. Germline CDR1 reads MNHNS; CDR2 reads SASEGT. The CDR3 nucleotides are TGTGCCAGCAGTGAAGCGTTAGGTAACAGGGTGAATTTT. This codes for CASSEALGNRVNF.

The rearrangement uses TRBV4-3 and TRBJ1-1; a weak D match, TRBD1 (5 bases). CDR3 length equals 16 residues. V lost 3 bases to trimming and J lost 1 base, with 15 bases between them. Germline CDR1 reads LGHNA; CDR2 reads YSLEER. This CDR3 reads CASSQVFRGRNTEAFF. The CDR3 nucleotides read TGCGCCAGCAGCCAGGTATTTCGGGGGAGGAACACTGAAGCTTTCTTT.

V usage is TRBV4-1 and J usage is TRBJ2-3; 7 nucleotides line up with TRBD1. Trimming cost V 0 bases and J 3 bases; bases outside gene matches: 21. Germline V gene sequence: CDR1 MGHRA, CDR2 YSYEKL. The CDR3 is 21 amino acids. This chain's CDR3 is CASSQDGLGTVKGLGTDTQYF. The DNA for the CDR3 is TGCGCCAGCAGCCAAGATGGGCTAGGGACAGTAAAGGGCCTGGGAACAGATACGCAGTATTTT.

The chain employs TRBV15 and TRBJ2-7, with 8 bases lining up with TRBD1. Germline trimming cut 1 base from V and 1 base from J; bases unmatched to any gene: 3. Germline V lookup: CDR1 LNHNV, CDR2 YYDKDF (reference sequence). There are 15 residues in the CDR3. This chain's CDR3 is CATSRGRTGSYEQYF. The CDR3 region has the DNA TGTGCCACCAGCAGAGGGAGGACAGGGTCCTACGAGCAGTACTTC.

This clone was picked up one time. The chain is built from TRBV9 and TRBJ2-1; perhaps TRBD1 as D (6 bases). The ends were cut back, 1 base at V and 5 bases at J, with 13 bases in the middle. The germline V gene has CDR1 SGDLS and CDR2 YYNGEE. CDR3 length equals 15 residues. CDR3 amino acids: CASSVTGSGDNEQFF. The CDR3 region has the DNA TGTGCCAGCAGCGTAACAGGGTCTGGGGACAATGAGCAGTTCTTC.

This chain connects TRBV2 to TRBJ1-3, with no clear D. CDR1 is SNHLY, CDR2 FYNNEI, per germline. V was clipped by 3 bases and J by 0 bases, with 9 bases between them. The CDR3 loop spans 15 amino acids. The CDR3 spells CASSDVRFSGNTIYF. The CDR3 DNA reads as TGTGCCAGCAGTGATGTCAGGTTCTCTGGAAACACCATATATTTT. The variable domain in full, completed from reference TRBV2 and TRBJ1-3, reads EPEVTQTPSHQVTQMGQEVILRCVPISNHLYFYWYRQILGQKVEFLVSFYNNEISEKSEIFDDQFSVERPDGSNFTLKIRSTKLEDSAMYFCASSDVRFSGNTIYFGEGSWLTVV.

The chain is built from TRBV2 and TRBJ2-5, with a tentative D call TRBD1 (6 bases). The germline V and J ends were trimmed by 6 bases and 5 bases, with 16 bases remaining between them. CDR1 and CDR2 from the germline V gene are SNHLY and FYNNEI. The CDR3 covers 14 residues. The CDR3 loop reads CASRGDTGLETQYF. Here the CDR3 DNA reads TGTGCCAGCAGGGGGGACACGGGATTGGAGACCCAGTACTTC.

The chain uses TRBV7-2 and TRBJ1-2; D gene ambiguous. The CDR3 length is 14 residues. The ends were cut back, 3 bases at V and 13 bases at J, with 21 bases in the middle. Per the germline V gene, CDR1 is SGHTA and CDR2 is FQGNSA. The CDR3 here is CASSFPSWPLSGTF. CDR3 nucleotides: TGTGCCAGCAGCTTCCCCTCGTGGCCCCTCTCGGGCACCTTC.

The CDR3: CASKATGGRVVSNQPQHF. For the CDR3, the DNA is TGTGCCAGTAAGGCGACAGGGGGCAGAGTAGTGAGCAATCAGCCCCAGCATTTT. This chain connects TRBV19 to TRBJ1-5; 10 bases map to TRBD1. This CDR3 comprises 18 residues. J gave up 1 base and V 7 bases, and 13 bases lay outside the gene matches. Germline V gene data show CDR1 as LNHDA and CDR2 as SQIVND (reference sequence).

The chain uses TRBV27 and TRBJ2-5; 13 bases fit TRBD2. CDR1 is MNHEY, CDR2 SMNVEV, per germline (reference sequence). Germline trimming cut 4 bases from V and 5 bases from J; bases unmatched to any gene: 13. The CDR3 loop spans 18 amino acids. CDR3 sequence reads: CASSSSGLAGLMGETQYF. The DNA of the CDR3 is TGTGCCAGCAGTTCCTCGGGACTAGCGGGGCTGATGGGGGAGACCCAGTACTTC.

CDR3 region: CASSLGLYKETQYF. Here the CDR3 DNA reads TGTGCCAGCAGCTTAGGGCTGTATAAAGAGACCCAGTACTTC. The rearrangement joins TRBV11-2 to TRBJ2-5, with no clear D. CDR3 length equals 14 residues. Between the trimmed V and J ends, which lost 1 base and 3 bases, there was a span of 9 bases. Germline values: CDR1 SGHAT, CDR2 FQNNGV.

V is TRBV2 and J is TRBJ2-3; TRBD1 matches 12 bases. Germline V gene lookup returns CDR1 SNHLY and CDR2 FYNNEI. V trimming: 6 bases; J trimming: 5 bases; junction bases outside the gene matches: 3. CDR3 size: 14 residues. The CDR3, as DNA: TGTGCCAGCAGGGGACAGGGGGCTATAGATACGCAGTATTTT. Translated: CASRGQGAIDTQYF.

This chain links TRBV27 with TRBJ2-7, with 8 bases that match TRBD1. J gave up 6 bases and V 6 bases, and 4 bases lay outside the gene matches. The germline V gene has CDR1 MNHEY and CDR2 SMNVEV (reference sequence). There are 12 residues in the CDR3. CDR3 DNA sequence: TGTGCCAGCAGCCCAGGGGGCGCCGAGCAGTACTTC. Amino acid sequence: CASSPGGAEQYF.

This chain connects TRBV7-8 to TRBJ2-1, with D possibly matching TRBD1 (5 bases). This CDR3 contains 16 residues. The V gene's germline CDR1 is SGHVS and CDR2 FQNEAQ. V shed 1 base and J shed 1 base, with 11 bases lying between them. Written as DNA, the CDR3 is TGTGCCAGCAGCTTAGGACGGACAAGATCCTACAATGAGCAGTTCTTC. This encodes CASSLGRTRSYNEQFF.